This TCR beta chain originates from a study of preoperative IRX-2 immunotherapy in early breast cancer. The assay was immunoSEQ multiplex PCR, and TCRdb's table has in-frame clones only and misses some. The sample carries around 25,000 clones, about 83% recorded once. Stated treatment: preoperative locoregional IRX-2 cytokine immunotherapy. This CDR3 has 15 amino acids. Trimming shortened V by 8 bases and J by 2 bases, and 15 bases separated the two germline ends. Germline lookup yields CDR1 MDHEN and CDR2 SYDVKM. The TCR was taken from a human donor with breast cancer. The chain combines TRBV28 with TRBJ2-2; a weak D match, TRBD1 (6 bases). The sequencing used lymph node tissue, collected before IRX-2 immunotherapy. The CDR3 DNA reads as TGTGCCAGCTTTATGACGGGGACAAACACCGGGGAGCTGTTTTTT. It specifies CASFMTGTNTGELFF.